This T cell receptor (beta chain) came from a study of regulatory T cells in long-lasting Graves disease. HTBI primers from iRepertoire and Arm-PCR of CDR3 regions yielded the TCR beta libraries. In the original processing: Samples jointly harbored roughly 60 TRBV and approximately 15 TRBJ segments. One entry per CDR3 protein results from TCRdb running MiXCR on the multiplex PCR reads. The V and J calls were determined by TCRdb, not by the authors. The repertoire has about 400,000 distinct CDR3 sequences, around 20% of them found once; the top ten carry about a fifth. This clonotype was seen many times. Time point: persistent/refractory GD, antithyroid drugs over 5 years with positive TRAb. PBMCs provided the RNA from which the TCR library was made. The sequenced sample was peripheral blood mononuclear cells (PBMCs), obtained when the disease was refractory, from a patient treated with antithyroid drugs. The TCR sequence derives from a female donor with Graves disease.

The CDR3 DNA reads as TGTGCCAGCAGCCCCGCCAGGGGGGCGAAGGAACTGTTTTTT. Residues: CASSPARGAKELFF. The rearrangement uses TRBV3-1 and TRBJ1-4; 7 bases agree with TRBD1. This CDR3 has 14 residues. V trimming: 4 bases; J trimming: 12 bases; junction bases outside the gene matches: 11. The germline V gene has CDR1 LGHDT and CDR2 YNNKEL (reference sequence).